This TCR beta chain was found in a study of control samples from healthy donors and cancer patients. This clone appeared once. The identical CDR3 is also encoded by other nucleotide sequences in the sample. Assay used: immunoSEQ multiplex PCR; TCRdb lists only in-frame clones, some missing. The sample contains 54,000 or so clones, roughly 94% of which appear only once. Sequencing was done on a sample of blood. The sequence came from a young man in good health.

CDR3 region: CASSFRGINEQFF. The CDR3 bases are TGTGCCAGCAGTTTCAGGGGGATCAATGAGCAGTTCTTC. This sequence joins TRBV27 and TRBJ2-1; 7 nucleotides align to TRBD1. V shed 3 bases and J 6 bases; nucleotides not matched to a gene: 2. The CDR3 loop spans 13 amino acids. Germline V gene lookup returns CDR1 MNHEY and CDR2 SMNVEV (reference sequence).